Detailed here is one TCR beta chain. The data are from a study of blood T cell repertoires in COVID-19. Looking at the study overall: Sites across the United States, Italy and Spain contributed samples from acute and convalescent COVID-19. T cells, B-cell-depleted T cells, or PBMCs provided the cDNA or gDNA that served as material.

Authors' processing steps: How many nucleated cells were present was estimated from reference gene primer amplification. Sequencing was performed with immunoSEQ multiplex PCR; in TCRdb, only in-frame clones are kept and a portion is missing. D and trimming were read from the DNA, whereas the V and J calls and clone size are those reported in that table. The repertoire holds around 250,000 clones, with 85% to 90% as singletons. The V and J ends lost 6 bases and 8 bases, in that order; junction bases with no gene match: 15. This CDR3 has 15 amino acids. CDR1 and CDR2 from the germline V gene are MDHEN and SYDVKM.

Sequencing input: peripheral blood. This chain uses TRBV28 with TRBJ1-2, with TRBD1 identical over 7 bases. This TCR was recovered from a man younger than 35 with active or convalescent COVID-19. The CDR3 bases are TGTGCCAGCAGCCTCCCGCCGCAGGGGGGTGGAGGCTACACCTTC. The encoded protein is CASSLPPQGGGGYTF.